This TCR beta chain is from a study of siplizumab effects on memory and regulatory T cells. About this clone itself: Its cognate antigen is unknown.

The CDR3 is made up of 12 amino acids. The V gene's germline CDR1 is SGHTA and CDR2 FQGNSA. V lost 3 bases to trimming and J lost 6 bases, with 7 bases between them. Sequencing used immunoSEQ multiplex PCR; TCRdb keeps in-frame clones, though not all of them. In the table there are under 140,000 clones, around nine tenths of which are singletons. General observations from the study: Siplizumab produced a significant reduction in alloreactive sequences that were traceable to unstimulated CD4+ memory cells. Naive or memory phenotype was unassignable for roughly 80-95% of proliferating CD4+ or CD8+ clones. Left unconfirmed was the suppressive function of proliferating Tregs from siplizumab cultures.

The sequenced material came from CD4+ T cells sorted from blood. This sequence was found in a human donor in good health. This chain joins TRBV7-2 and TRBJ2-3; the D is unclear. The CDR3 spells CASSFYGDTQYF. The CDR3 DNA reads as TGTGCCAGCAGCTTTTATGGGGATACGCAGTATTTT.